This T cell receptor beta chain came from a study of shared clonotypes between healthy human individuals (TCRdb year 2020). Study-wide context: Two women and a few men aged 18 to 49 years were included in the cohort. For each donor, CD4 naive and CD4 memory were each run on three plates, CD8 naive on two plates, and CD8 memory on one plate. The study deeply sequenced blood TCR repertoires of five healthy adults to estimate repertoire size and the extent of clonotype sharing between individuals. Different laboratories and diverse techniques were used to prepare libraries and sequence TCR repertoires, to increase sequencing depth and limit assay-specific biases. Leukapheresis yielded between about 0.85 and 10 billion PBMCs per donor. General conclusions and limits of the study: Only blood was sampled, and tissue TCR repertoires likely differ from those in blood. Compared with non-shared clonotypes, the clonotypes found in all four sorted-subset donors had higher generation probabilities. The genetic and exposure-history diversity represented was limited by the small number of donors. Pairwise subsampling led to the expectation that sequencing depth would affect the degree of clonotype sharing among donors. Even with the large sequencing depth, rarefaction of the sorted-subset datasets indicated that sequencing was incomplete. Estimated clonotype richness was generally larger for naive than for memory subsets. Sharing across several donors was observed for approximately 5% of naive CD4, 3% to 3.5% of naive CD8, roughly 2.4% of memory CD4, and roughly 0.43% of memory CD8 clonotypes.

This clone was recorded only once. Its antigen remains undetermined. Qualities for individual bases were not recorded, and no much larger clone is one base off. Using the deep immunoSEQ assay, TCR CDR3 regions were amplified from genomic DNA by multiplex PCR. Extracted genomic DNA from each cell subset was spread evenly across all wells of several immunoSEQ 96-well plates, with each plate serving as a replicate. For sorted subsets, each replicate PCR was loaded with 200 ng genomic DNA, equivalent to 25,000 to 35,000 T cell genomes. The purified libraries were quantified using a Qubit 3.0 fluorometer, sized with a Bioanalyzer 2100, and then quantified again using the KAPA Library Quantification kit. Each immunoSEQ 96-well plate was sequenced on its own single-read 150-cycle Illumina NextSeq 550 flow cell. For the original study's pipeline: Because the immunoSEQ output included only junctional sequences and no quality scores, the filtering could not be the same as the filtering used for full-length reads. To assign V/J genes and CDR3, sequences were annotated against IMGT germline references using PyIR, a Python wrapper for IgBLAST v1.9. Reads were removed for weak V/J assignments (E-value above 1e-6), missing CDR3, stop codons, out-of-frame junctions, or ambiguous translated residues. V3J clonotypes were defined as sequences sharing an identical inferred V gene, J gene, and CDR3 amino acid sequence. Percentage overlap between repertoires was calculated by dividing the number of shared unique clonotypes by the size of the smaller repertoire. Richness of each repertoire was evaluated using RTK rarefaction, the Chao1 estimator, and Recon v2.1 estimates of unobserved clonotypes. Generation probabilities were computed with OLGA for all TCRbeta clonotypes obtained by the gDNA method from several donors. This immuneACCESS table, as held by TCRdb, lists in-frame sequences with V and J called but not all clones. Of the missing ones, under half trace to an unresolved V gene in checked studies; the others have no known cause. D and trimming were read from the DNA, whereas the V and J calls and clone size are those reported in that table. The sample records more than 500,000 clones, approximately 94% of which are singletons. Under 0.065% of the sample rests with the top ten.

The CDR3 numbers 15 residues from cysteine through phenylalanine. Only the CDR3 part of the read is kept: 45 bases, read in frame from the first base. The germline V gene gives CDR1 as SGHAT and CDR2 as FQNNGV. V lost 1 base and J lost 2 bases; the stretch between them is 9 bases long. The donors were healthy, HIV-negative adults who had no recently reported acute infections or vaccinations. Every donor was a Caucasian adult living in Nashville, Tennessee, USA. CD4+ T cells were enriched through magnetic negative selection, after which naive cells were positively selected on CD45RA and the remaining negative fraction served as the memory subset. Blood was obtained by leukapheresis, after which PBMCs were separated by Ficoll-Histopaque density gradient centrifugation and cryopreserved in liquid nitrogen vapor phase. Purity and quantity of every magnetically sorted T cell population were checked by analytical flow cytometry. Genomic DNA was isolated from each sorted fraction and quantified by UV absorbance on a Nanodrop 2000c.

Here the chain combines TRBV11-2 and TRBJ2-1; the D segment could be TRBD1, given 5 matching bases. This TCR derives from a woman aged 30 to 39 in good health. The sequenced sample consisted of naive CD4+ T cells sorted from blood. Taken with the paper, the label for cell subset or site translates to: CD45RA+ positively selected. The CDR3 protein: CASSLGLGPYNEQFF. The nucleotide sequence reads TGTGCCAGCAGCTTAGGTTTGGGGCCCTACAATGAGCAGTTCTTC.